The next 31 T cell receptor beta chains were all read from a single sample in a study of blood T cells in healthy people across ages. Together with a sample-barcoded 5' primer, a J-beta primer mix was included in a second PCR lasting about 7 to 11 cycles. TCRdb processed the 5' RACE reads anew with MiXCR; each CDR3 protein has one entry. The data contain roughly 1,700,000 distinct CDR3 sequences, roughly 28% of them singletons. The sample consisted of blood. The receptor set was obtained from a woman younger than 45 in good health.

There are a few counts of this clonotype. The gene calls are TRBV7-3 and TRBJ2-2; D uncertain. V shed 5 bases and J shed 0 bases, with 7 bases lying between them. This CDR3 comprises 14 residues. Germline V gene lookup returns CDR1 SGHTA and CDR2 FQGTGA. CDR3 nucleotides: TGTGCCAGCAGCCCCCGAGCGAACACCGGGGAGCTGTTTTTT. It translates to CASSPRANTGELFF.

V and J are TRBV7-9 and TRBJ1-5; D unclear. The germline V and J ends were trimmed by 5 bases and 0 bases, with 17 bases remaining between them. This CDR3 comprises 17 residues. The germline V gene encodes CDR1 SEHNR and CDR2 FQNEAQ (reference sequence). In DNA, the CDR3 is TGTGCCAGCAGCGTGTTCCCAGGAGAATATAGCAATCAGCCCCAGCATTTT. The encoded protein is CASSVFPGEYSNQPQHF.

This clonotype came up many times. The chain employs TRBV15 and TRBJ2-5; a weak D match, TRBD1 (5 bases). The CDR3 sequence is 14 residues long. V was pared by 1 base and J by 3 bases, with 9 bases between. Germline-derived CDR1 and CDR2 are LNHNV and YYDKDF (reference sequence). The CDR3 DNA reads as TGTGCCACCAGCAGAGTGGCAGGGAAAGAGACCCAGTACTTC. Amino acid sequence: CATSRVAGKETQYF.

Of note for this clonotype: An end of the junction does not agree with germline; a read error may underlie this. The chain employs TRBV5-1 and TRBJ2-3, with TRBD1 as a possible D gene (5 bases). Looked up from germline, CDR1 is SGHRS and CDR2 is YFSETQ. This CDR3 region has 14 residues. Written as DNA, the CDR3 is TGCGCCGGCAGCTTGGCAGGGTTTGCGGATACGCAGTATTTT. The encoded protein is CAGSLAGFADTQYF. Full variable domain (remainder filled in from reference TRBV5-1 and TRBJ2-3): KAGVTQTPRYLIKTRGQQVTLSCSPISGHRSVSWYQQTPGQGLQFLFEYFSETQRNKGNFPGRFSGRQFSNSRSEMNVSTLELGDSALYLCAGSLAGFADTQYFGPGTRLTVL.

This chain uses TRBV7-2 with TRBJ2-7; TRBD2 agrees at 13 bases. Unmatched junction bases numbered 9, after V lost 6 bases and J lost 7 bases. This CDR3 has 15 residues. The germline CDR1 and CDR2 sequences are SGHTA and FQGNSA. CDR3 region: CASSRGLAGVGEQYF. The CDR3 DNA follows: TGTGCCAGCAGTCGTGGACTAGCGGGGGTGGGGGAGCAGTACTTC.

This rearrangement joins TRBV24-1 to TRBJ2-3; TRBD2 aligns across 11 bases. With V trimmed by 2 bases and J by 0 bases, 6 bases remained unmatched. The V gene's germline CDR1 is KGHDR and CDR2 SFDVKD. This CDR3 has 18 amino acids. Here the CDR3 reads CATSDSTGLAASTDTQYF. CDR3 bases: TGTGCCACCAGTGATTCGACGGGACTAGCGGCTAGCACAGATACGCAGTATTTT.

The chain is built from TRBV13 and TRBJ2-7; 9 bases are a match to TRBD1. CDR3 length equals 15 residues. Germline assignment: CDR1 PRHDT and CDR2 FYEKMQ (reference sequence). V was pared by 3 bases and J by 7 bases, with 10 bases of the junction left unmatched. CDR3 in DNA: TGTGCCAGCAGCTTCGACAGGGGGTATGATTTTGAGCAGTACTTC. Translating it yields CASSFDRGYDFEQYF. Full variable domain (remainder filled in from reference TRBV13 and TRBJ2-7): AAGVIQSPRHLIKEKRETATLKCYPIPRHDTVYWYQQGPGQDPQFLISFYEKMQSDKGSIPDRFSAQQFSDYHSELNMSSLELGDSALYFCASSFDRGYDFEQYFGPGTRLTVT.

This chain uses TRBV5-6 with TRBJ1-1, with D maybe TRBD1 (6 bases). V lost 0 bases to trimming and J lost 0 bases, with 18 bases between them. The germline V gene has CDR1 SGHDT and CDR2 YYEEEE. This CDR3 is built from 18 residues. CDR3 DNA sequence: TGTGCCAGCAGCTTGGGCGGGTATGGGGGCAGCTTGAACACTGAAGCTTTCTTT. It translates to CASSLGGYGGSLNTEAFF.

In this sample, this clonotype turned up a few times. This sequence joins TRBV9 and TRBJ2-1; 8 nucleotides line up with TRBD1. The CDR3 consists of 15 residues. V trimming: 2 bases; J trimming: 4 bases; junction bases outside the gene matches: 5. Looked up from germline, CDR1 is SGDLS and CDR2 is YYNGEE. CDR3 in amino acids: CASSVDRGLYNEQFF. The CDR3 coding sequence is TGTGCCAGCAGCGTCGACAGGGGACTGTACAATGAGCAGTTCTTC.

This clonotype has only a few counts. The chain uses TRBV7-9 and TRBJ2-1, with 8 positions matching TRBD2. Germline V gives CDR1 SEHNR, CDR2 FQNEAQ (reference sequence). J was trimmed by 8 bases and V by 0 bases; bases with no gene match: 9. This CDR3 region has 16 residues. The CDR3 loop reads CASSLARSGSFDEQFF. CDR3 DNA sequence: TGTGCCAGCAGCTTAGCGCGGAGCGGGAGCTTCGATGAGCAGTTCTTC.

The rearrangement joins TRBV28 to TRBJ2-7, with a weak D call TRBD1 (6 bases). CDR3 size: 14 residues. Germline V gives CDR1 MDHEN, CDR2 SYDVKM. V shed 3 bases and J shed 2 bases, with 11 bases lying between them. This CDR3 is CASSFGDMTYEQYF. The CDR3 region has the DNA TGTGCCAGCAGTTTTGGGGACATGACCTACGAGCAGTACTTC.

The chain joins TRBV20-1 to TRBJ2-2; D may correspond to TRBD1 or TRBD2 (5 bases each). The germline gives CDR1 DFQATT, CDR2 SNEGSKA (reference sequence). V was pared by 5 bases and J by 3 bases, with 10 bases between. This CDR3 contains 13 residues. DNA of the CDR3: TGCAGTGCTCGGGACCATTACACCGGGGAGCTGTTTTTT. This codes for CSARDHYTGELFF.

This clonotype was seen more than once but under ten times. The gene calls are TRBV18 and TRBJ2-5; no definite D call. CDR1 and CDR2 from the germline V gene are KGHSH and LQKENI. The CDR3 loop spans 13 amino acids. The V end was cut by 6 bases, the J end by 4 bases, with 12 bases between. CDR3 loop: CASSSRTTETQYF. CDR3 nucleotide sequence: TGTGCCAGCTCTTCGAGGACGACAGAGACCCAGTACTTC.

Note on this clonotype: Being one base from a much bigger clone, this may be a read error. This chain uses TRBV10-3 with TRBJ2-7, with D perhaps TRBD2 (5 bases). The CDR3 is 14 residues long. CDR1 ENHRY and CDR2 SYGVKD come from the germline V gene. CDR3 in amino acids: CAISISVRSCEQYF. The CDR3 DNA is TGTGCCATCAGTATTAGCGTTAGGTCCTGCGAGCAGTACTTC.

Details on this clonotype: A read error may produce the germline difference seen at one junction end. The gene calls are TRBV5-1 and TRBJ2-1, with 12 bases lining up with TRBD2. Germline CDR1 SGHRS, CDR2 YFSETQ. The CDR3 consists of 14 residues. In DNA, the CDR3 is TGCGCCAGCAGCCCTCTAGCGGGAGGGAATGGGCAGTTCTTC. It specifies CASSPLAGGNGQFF. The full variable domain, completed using reference TRBV5-1 and TRBJ2-1, is KAGVTQTPRYLIKTRGQQVTLSCSPISGHRSVSWYQQTPGQGLQFLFEYFSETQRNKGNFPGRFSGRQFSNSRSEMNVSTLELGDSALYLCASSPLAGGNGQFFGPGTRLTVL.

This chain links TRBV5-1 with TRBJ2-5, with a weak D call TRBD2 (6 bases). Near its end, the DNA agrees better with TRBJ2-1, so the J call may be wrong. The germline gives CDR1 SGHRS, CDR2 YFSETQ. The CDR3 extends over 14 amino acids. Here the CDR3 DNA reads TGCGCCAGCAGCGGGCGGGGAGTCCAAGAGACCCAGTTCTTC. Amino acids: CASSGRGVQETQFF.

The V gene is TRBV12-3 or TRBV12-4, the J gene TRBJ2-4, with D perhaps TRBD1 (6 bases). V lost 10 bases and J lost 13, with 35 bases in between. The CDR3 is 17 residues long. The CDR3 DNA is TGTGCCACTTCTATGGGCTACCGGGTAGGGGGAACGTATGAGCAGTACTTC. Translating gives CATSMGYRVGGTYEQYF.

To note about this clonotype: This may come from a read error, since a much larger clone is one base off. The gene calls are TRBV29-1 and TRBJ2-5, with TRBD1 as a possible D gene (6 bases). The germline V gene encodes CDR1 SQVTM and CDR2 ANQGSEA. CDR3 length equals 12 residues. CDR3: CCVELRDNEQYF. CDR3 DNA: TGCTGCGTTGAGTTACGGGACAATGAGCAGTACTTC.

This clonotype has ten or more counts. This rearrangement joins TRBV12-3 or TRBV12-4 to TRBJ2-1; the match to TRBD2 covers 13 bases. The CDR3 spans 15 residues. Losses at the gene ends were 3 bases for V and 10 bases for J; bases not matched to a gene: 6. The CDR3 spells CASSFGTSGTREQFF. DNA for the CDR3: TGTGCCAGCAGTTTCGGGACTAGCGGGACGCGAGAGCAGTTCTTC.

The chain recombines TRBV5-5 with TRBJ1-1, with a tentative D call TRBD1 (6 bases). The germline CDR1 and CDR2 sequences are SGHKS and YYEKEE (reference sequence). CDR3 length equals 13 residues. Trimming pared 7 bases from V and 3 bases from J, leaving 13 bases between. In DNA form, the CDR3 reads TGTGCCAGCGACCACGGACAGTACACTGAAGCTTTCTTT. Protein sequence: CASDHGQYTEAFF. Variable domain in full (rest from reference TRBV5-5 and TRBJ1-1): DAGVTQSPTHLIKTRGQQVTLRCSPISGHKSVSWYQQVLGQGPQFIFQYYEKEERGRGNFPDRFSARQFPNYSSELNVNALLLGDSALYLCASDHGQYTEAFFGQGTRLTVV.

CDR3 DNA sequence: TGCAGTGCTAGGGGGGACAGGGACTTGAACACTGAAGCTTTCTTT. Protein product: CSARGDRDLNTEAFF. The chain employs TRBV20-1 and TRBJ1-1; 9 nucleotides line up with TRBD1. This CDR3 has 15 amino acids. The junction had 5 bases not matched to a gene; V was cut back by 3 bases and J by 0 bases. Germline assignment: CDR1 DFQATT and CDR2 SNEGSKA (reference sequence).

V usage is TRBV12-3 or TRBV12-4 and J usage is TRBJ1-2; no reliable D call. With 4 bases removed from V and 8 bases from J, the gap between germline ends came to 8 bases. The CDR3 has 11 amino acids. In nucleotides, the CDR3 is TGTGCCAGCAGTTACCTCAGAGGCTACACCTTC. Translating it yields CASSYLRGYTF.

This sequence joins TRBV9 and TRBJ2-5, with unresolved D. Germline V gives CDR1 SGDLS, CDR2 YYNGEE. Trimming shortened V by 9 bases and J by 4 bases, and 7 bases separated the two germline ends. CDR3 size: 10 residues. The CDR3 nucleotides are TGTGCCACCGTACGAGAGACCCAGTACTTC. This sequence encodes CATVRETQYF.

The chain has TRBV18 and TRBJ1-3; no definite D call. V was clipped by 6 bases and J by 3 bases, with 9 bases between them. The CDR3 spans 13 residues. CDR1 is KGHSH, CDR2 LQKENI, per germline. CDR3 nucleotides: TGTGCCAGCTCTGAAGATCTTGGAAACACCATATATTTT. Translating it yields CASSEDLGNTIYF.

The rearrangement uses TRBV11-1 and TRBJ2-1, with no clear D. Trimming shortened V by 2 bases and J by 9 bases, and 14 bases separated the two germline ends. CDR1 is SGHAT, CDR2 FQDESV, per germline (reference sequence). The CDR3 has 14 amino acids. CDR3 nucleotides: TGTGCCAGCAGCTTAACTCTCCTCGGCGGTGAGCAGTTCTTC. Amino acids: CASSLTLLGGEQFF.

CDR3 amino acids: CASSSWTGGYTEAFF. The CDR3, as DNA: TGTGCCAGCAGTTCCTGGACAGGGGGCTATACTGAAGCTTTCTTT. The chain joins TRBV6-6 to TRBJ1-1, with TRBD1 matching 11 bases. Looked up from germline, CDR1 is MNHNY and CDR2 is SVGAGI (reference sequence). The CDR3 length is 15 residues. J gave up 5 bases and V 4 bases, and 6 bases lay outside the gene matches.

The V call is TRBV5-1, the J call TRBJ2-2; the D is unclear. V dropped 1 base and J dropped 1 base, with 8 bases sitting between them. The CDR3 consists of 15 residues. From germline, CDR1 is SGHRS and CDR2 YFSETQ. The CDR3 loop reads CASSLSQKNTGELFF. DNA for the CDR3: TGCGCCAGCAGCTTGTCGCAGAAGAACACCGGGGAGCTGTTTTTT.

This clonotype was picked up a small number of times. The junction does not match germline at one end; this may be a read error. The CDR3 DNA sequence: TGTGCCAGCAGCTTGTTTGTTCTGGAGATCTTCACAGATACGCGGTATTTT. Amino acids: CASSLFVLEIFTDTRYF. This chain uses TRBV5-5 with TRBJ2-3; D is undetermined. CDR1 is SGHKS and CDR2 is YYEKEE in the germline V gene (reference sequence). CDR3 length: 17 residues.

This rearrangement joins TRBV20-1 to TRBJ2-7; 7 bases map to TRBD1. The germline V gene has CDR1 DFQATT and CDR2 SNEGSKA (reference sequence). V shed 5 bases, J shed 0 bases, and the junction held 7 bases outside the gene matches. The CDR3 contains 14 residues. DNA for the CDR3: TGCAGTGCTCTTAAGACAGGGACCTCCTACGAGCAGTACTTC. Protein sequence: CSALKTGTSYEQYF.

About this clonotype itself: Relative to the germline gene, one junction end is altered; a read error may explain this. This chain links TRBV10-3 with TRBJ2-4, with 7 bases that match TRBD1. The DNA end lines up better with TRBJ2-7; the J call may be wrong. The CDR3 covers 16 residues. The germline V gene has CDR1 ENHRY and CDR2 SYGVKD. CDR3 sequence: CTISESMSLTGDEQYF. The CDR3 DNA is TGTACCATCAGTGAGTCGATGTCCCTAACAGGGGACGAGCAGTACTTC.

This chain joins TRBV18 and TRBJ1-1; 7 nucleotides match TRBD1. Germline trimming cut 2 bases from V and 2 bases from J; bases unmatched to any gene: 8. CDR1 is KGHSH and CDR2 is LQKENI in the germline V gene. The CDR3 length is 16 residues. CDR3 DNA sequence: TGTGCCAGCTCACCAGGGGGGGGACAGAGCAACACTGAAGCTTTCTTT. Translating gives CASSPGGGQSNTEAFF.